The 13 T cell receptor beta chains reported below all come from one sample, sequenced in a study of T cell responses to AZD1222 COVID-19 vaccine. Profiled with immunoSEQ multiplex PCR; TCRdb holds only in-frame clones, not every one. This sample yields 85,000 to 100,000 clones, of which more than 75% are seen a single time; 22% belongs to the top ten. The sequencing used peripheral blood, collected on day 0 of AZD1222 vaccination. All receptors derive from an adult in good health.

The CDR3 coding sequence is TGTGCCAGCAGAGCCGGTCAGGCCTTGAACACTGAAGCTTTCTTT. Translated, it gives CASRAGQALNTEAFF. This chain uses TRBV3-1 (or the pseudogene TRBV3-2) with TRBJ1-1; no firm D call. Germline CDR1 is LGHDT and CDR2 is YNNKEL (reference sequence). The CDR3 spans 15 residues. Trimming cost V 6 bases and J 0 bases, with 14 bases left between them.

This sequence joins TRBV7-9 and TRBJ2-1, with 11 nucleotides matching TRBD2. Germline CDR1 and CDR2: SEHNR and FQNEAQ (reference sequence). The CDR3 sequence is 14 residues long. V lost 3 bases, J lost 8 bases, and 3 bases stayed unmatched. Here the CDR3 reads CASSLGLAVDEQFF. CDR3 DNA: TGTGCCAGCAGCTTGGGACTAGCGGTGGATGAGCAGTTCTTC.

This chain connects TRBV5-4 to TRBJ1-2, with unresolved D. Germline lookup yields CDR1 SGHNT and CDR2 YYREEE (reference sequence). The CDR3 spans 13 residues. V shed 5 bases and J shed 6 bases, with 14 bases lying between them. The CDR3 protein is CASRRTGSDGYTF. CDR3 DNA sequence: TGTGCCAGCAGACGGACTGGGAGTGATGGCTACACCTTC.

V and J are TRBV6-2 or TRBV6-3 and TRBJ1-1, with no clear D. The germline CDR1 and CDR2 sequences are MNHEY and SVGEGT. The CDR3 is made up of 13 amino acids. Trimming shortened V by 2 bases and J by 4 bases, and 8 bases separated the two germline ends. CDR3 protein: CASSYQYATEAFF. In DNA form, the CDR3 reads TGTGCCAGCAGTTACCAGTACGCCACTGAAGCTTTCTTT.

V gene TRBV15 combines with J gene TRBJ1-4, with D perhaps TRBD1 (6 bases). The V gene's germline CDR1 is LNHNV and CDR2 YYDKDF (reference sequence). With 3 bases removed from V and 8 bases from J, the gap between germline ends came to 7 bases. The CDR3 has 12 amino acids. For the CDR3, the DNA is TGTGCCACCAGCAGGGACAGCGAAAAACTGTTTTTT. Its translation: CATSRDSEKLFF.

The J gene is TRBJ1-5, the V gene TRBV19, with D hard to call. Trimming stripped 4 bases from V and 7 bases from J, with 8 bases between. Germline-derived CDR1 and CDR2 are LNHDA and SQIVND (reference sequence). This CDR3 spans 12 amino acids. In nucleotides, the CDR3 is TGTGCCAGTAGTAGGCTTTCCCAGCCCCAGCATTTT. It encodes CASSRLSQPQHF.

The chain has TRBV9 and TRBJ2-2; TRBD1 aligns across 7 bases. This CDR3 spans 16 amino acids. V shed 6 bases, J shed 0 bases, and the junction held 8 bases outside the gene matches. From germline, CDR1 is SGDLS and CDR2 YYNGEE. In DNA, the CDR3 is TGTGCCAGCAAGGCTTCCGGGACAGCGAACACCGGGGAGCTGTTTTTT. Protein product: CASKASGTANTGELFF.

The rearrangement joins TRBV20-1 to TRBJ1-1; no clear D gene. V shed 3 bases and J shed 5 bases, with 19 bases lying between them. The CDR3 has 15 amino acids. Looked up from germline, CDR1 is DFQATT and CDR2 is SNEGSKA (reference sequence). For the CDR3, the DNA is TGCAGTGCTAGTTCACACCCTGGGTTGGGGACTGAAGCTTTCTTT. It specifies CSASSHPGLGTEAFF.

The chain uses TRBV18 and TRBJ1-1; the D is unclear. V was cut by 2 bases and J by 0 bases, with 13 bases left in between. Germline CDR1 KGHSH, CDR2 LQKENI. The CDR3 has 16 residues. DNA of the CDR3: TGTGCCAGCTCACCAAACCTACAGATTGTGAACACTGAAGCTTTCTTT. It translates to CASSPNLQIVNTEAFF.

The V and J genes are TRBV3-1 (or the pseudogene TRBV3-2) and TRBJ2-3; 8 nucleotides line up with TRBD1. CDR1 is LGHDT and CDR2 is YNNKEL in the germline V gene (reference sequence). Losses at the gene ends were 10 bases for V and 3 bases for J; bases not matched to a gene: 18. The CDR3 has 17 residues. The CDR3 loop is CATSQAGGLGGTDTQYF. The CDR3 region has the DNA TGTGCCACCTCCCAGGCAGGGGGCCTAGGGGGTACAGATACGCAGTATTTT.

The chain employs TRBV5-5 and TRBJ1-1; D is uncertain. CDR1 and CDR2 (germline): SGHKS, YYEKEE (reference sequence). Between the trimmed V and J ends, which lost 4 bases and 8 bases, there was a span of 9 bases. The CDR3 contains 11 residues. The CDR3 here is CASSLLLEAFF. The CDR3 DNA follows: TGTGCCAGCAGCCTTCTCTTAGAAGCTTTCTTT.

The rearrangement links TRBV19 to TRBJ2-7, with 7 bases aligning to TRBD1. The CDR3 runs 13 residues. The V gene's germline CDR1 is LNHDA and CDR2 SQIVND (reference sequence). Losses at the gene ends were 6 bases for V and 5 bases for J; bases not matched to a gene: 7. The DNA for the CDR3 is TGTGCCAGTAGACCGCTAGGGGGCAACGAGCAGTACTTC. It yields the protein CASRPLGGNEQYF.

The J gene is TRBJ1-6, the V gene TRBV7-2; no clear D gene. The CDR3 is 14 amino acids. Looked up from germline, CDR1 is SGHTA and CDR2 is FQGNSA. V was shortened by 6 bases and J by 11 bases, with 17 bases between the two germline ends. CDR3 protein: CASRSPLEFTPLHF. The CDR3 DNA is TGTGCCAGCAGATCTCCACTAGAATTTACACCCCTCCACTTT.